These 9 T cell receptor beta chains came from one sample sequenced in a study of siplizumab effects on memory and regulatory T cells. The repertoire was sequenced with immunoSEQ multiplex PCR; TCRdb's copy has only in-frame clones and lacks some. The sample yields more than 45,000 clones, roughly 97% seen once. Sequencing was done on a sample of naive CD4+ T cells sorted from blood. The receptor source for this set is a human donor in good health.

CDR3: CASSIRDRRNEKLFF. In DNA, the CDR3 is TGTGCCAGTAGTATTCGGGACCGTCGTAATGAAAAACTGTTTTTT. This chain uses TRBV19 with TRBJ1-4; a possible D gene is TRBD1 (5 bases). The CDR3 totals 15 residues. V was trimmed by 3 bases and J by 4 bases, leaving 12 bases between them. The germline CDR1 and CDR2 sequences are LNHDA and SQIVND (reference sequence).

This chain joins TRBV5-1 and TRBJ2-5, with D perhaps being TRBD1 or TRBD2 (5 bases each). CDR3 length: 14 amino acids. CDR1 is SGHRS, CDR2 YFSETQ, per germline. V lost 0 bases and J 2 bases, leaving 8 bases between the germline ends. The CDR3 nucleotides read TGCGCCAGCAGCTTGGGGGGGTTTCAAGAGACCCAGTACTTC. Its translation: CASSLGGFQETQYF.

The CDR3 protein is CASSLGPSGRTDTQYF. Here the CDR3 DNA reads TGTGCCAGCAGCTTAGGCCCTAGCGGGAGAACAGATACGCAGTATTTT. The genes are TRBV13 and TRBJ2-3, with 10 bases matching TRBD2. Germline V gives CDR1 PRHDT, CDR2 FYEKMQ (reference sequence). The CDR3 has 16 residues. With V trimmed by 0 bases and J by 3 bases, 3 bases remained unmatched. The full variable domain, with the rest looked up from reference TRBV13 and TRBJ2-3, is AAGVIQSPRHLIKEKRETATLKCYPIPRHDTVYWYQQGPGQDPQFLISFYEKMQSDKGSIPDRFSAQQFSDYHSELNMSSLELGDSALYFCASSLGPSGRTDTQYFGPGTRLTVL.

This CDR3 is CASSPGTSNTEAFF. As DNA, the CDR3 is TGTGCCAGCAGCCCCGGGACATCGAACACTGAAGCTTTCTTT. The chain employs TRBV11-3 and TRBJ1-1, with a possible D match to TRBD1 (6 bases). Trimming removed 5 bases from V and 1 base from J, with 11 bases in between. CDR1 SGHNT and CDR2 YENEEA come from the germline V gene. The CDR3 runs to 14 residues. The entire variable domain, with the rest obtained from reference TRBV11-3 and TRBJ1-1, is as follows: EAGVVQSPRYKIIEKKQPVAFWCNPISGHNTLYWYLQNLGQGPELLIRYENEEAVDDSQLPKDRFSAERLKGVDSTLKIQPAELGDSAVYLCASSPGTSNTEAFFGQGTRLTVV.

CDR3 coding DNA: TGTGCCAGCAGCCCCTGGGGGGCTGGGGCCAACGTCCTGACTTTC. Translation gives CASSPWGAGANVLTF. This chain uses TRBV27 with TRBJ2-6; TRBD2 might be the D (6 bases). Germline V gene data show CDR1 as MNHEY and CDR2 as SMNVEV (reference sequence). The V end lost 6 bases, the J end lost 2 bases, and 11 bases lay between the germline ends. The CDR3 is made up of 15 amino acids.

The genes are TRBV6-5 and TRBJ1-5, with D possibly TRBD1 on 5 matching bases. Germline lookup yields CDR1 MNHEY and CDR2 SVGAGI. CDR3 size: 13 residues. The CDR3 nucleotides are TGTGCACAGGCCCTAATTAGCAATCAGCCCCAGCATTTT. Its protein product is CAQALISNQPQHF.

The genes are TRBV7-2 and TRBJ2-3; unclear D gene. CDR1 is SGHTA and CDR2 is FQGNSA in the germline V gene. This CDR3 has 13 residues. Trimming took 2 bases from V and 3 from J, leaving 6 bases between them. DNA for the CDR3: TGTGCCAGCAGCTTAAGCTATACAGATACGCAGTATTTT. Translated, it gives CASSLSYTDTQYF.

This sequence joins TRBV29-1 and TRBJ2-2; D may be TRBD1 (5 bases). Trimming took 6 bases from V and 6 from J, leaving 14 bases between them. Germline CDR1 is SQVTM and CDR2 is ANQGSEA. The length of the CDR3 is 13 residues. CDR3 DNA: TGCAGCGTGGATCAGGGCGGTGCCGGGGAGCTGTTTTTT. This gives the protein CSVDQGGAGELFF.

The chain recombines TRBV9 with TRBJ1-1; D call uncertain. V was pared by 4 bases and J by 4 bases, with 20 bases between. The CDR3 contains 16 residues. The V gene's germline CDR1 is SGDLS and CDR2 YYNGEE. The CDR3 DNA follows: TGTGCCAGCAGCCCTCCAGGACGCGTGAGAGGCACTGAAGCTTTCTTT. It is translated as CASSPPGRVRGTEAFF.